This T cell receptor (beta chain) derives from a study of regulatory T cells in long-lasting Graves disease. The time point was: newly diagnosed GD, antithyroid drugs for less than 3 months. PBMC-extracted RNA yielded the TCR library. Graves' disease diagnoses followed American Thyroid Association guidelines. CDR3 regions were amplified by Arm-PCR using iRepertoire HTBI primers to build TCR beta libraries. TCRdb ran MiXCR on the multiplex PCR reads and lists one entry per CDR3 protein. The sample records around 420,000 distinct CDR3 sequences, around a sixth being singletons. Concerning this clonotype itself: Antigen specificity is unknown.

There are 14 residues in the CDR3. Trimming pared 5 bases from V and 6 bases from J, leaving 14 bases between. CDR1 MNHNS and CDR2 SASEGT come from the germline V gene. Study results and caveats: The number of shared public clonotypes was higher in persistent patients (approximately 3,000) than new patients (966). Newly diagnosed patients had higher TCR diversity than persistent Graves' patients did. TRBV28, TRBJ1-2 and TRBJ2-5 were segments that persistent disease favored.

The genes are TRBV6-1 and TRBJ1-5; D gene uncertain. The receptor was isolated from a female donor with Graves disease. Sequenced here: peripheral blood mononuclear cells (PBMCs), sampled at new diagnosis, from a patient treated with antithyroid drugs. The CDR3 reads CASSPPQIGQPQHF. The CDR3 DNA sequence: TGTGCCAGCAGTCCCCCCCAGATTGGTCAGCCCCAGCATTTT.